Shown below are 10 T cell receptor beta chains from a single sample sequenced in a study of response to subunit inactivated influenza vaccine. Each CDR3 protein gets one entry after TCRdb re-called the RT-PCR reads with MiXCR. The data hold over 800,000 distinct CDR3 sequences, with approximately 22% observed a single time. The material was PBMCs from blood, obtained roughly 5 days after vaccination. The receptors originated from a man aged 50-60 years who received an inactivated influenza vaccine.

V is TRBV15 and J is TRBJ2-1; 7 bases line up with TRBD1. Unmatched junction bases numbered 6, after V lost 8 bases and J lost 8 bases. Looked up from germline, CDR1 is LNHNV and CDR2 is YYDKDF (reference sequence). The CDR3 has 12 amino acids. The CDR3 here is CATQPDRDEQFF. The CDR3 DNA sequence: TGTGCCACCCAACCCGACAGGGATGAGCAGTTCTTC.

The chain couples TRBV7-9 to TRBJ1-4, with D perhaps matching TRBD1 (5 bases). The CDR3 sequence is 14 residues long. Germline V lookup: CDR1 SEHNR, CDR2 FQNEAQ (reference sequence). V dropped 0 bases and J dropped 3 bases, with 5 bases sitting between them. For the CDR3, the DNA is TGTGCCAGCAGCTTAGCGGGACCTAATGAAAAACTGTTTTTT. Translating gives CASSLAGPNEKLFF.

The genes are TRBV28 and TRBJ1-2; D call uncertain. V was clipped by 7 bases and J by 8 bases, with 14 bases between them. The CDR3 consists of 12 residues. Germline loops: CDR1 MDHEN, CDR2 SYDVKM. The CDR3 loop is CASNLGSGGYTF. The CDR3, as DNA: TGTGCCAGCAATCTTGGGTCGGGCGGCTACACCTTC.

This clonotype was observed a handful of times. The J gene is TRBJ2-7, the V gene TRBV20-1; D may correspond to TRBD1 or TRBD2 (5 bases each). Germline CDR1 reads DFQATT; CDR2 reads SNEGSKA (reference sequence). V was pared by 1 base and J by 0 bases, with 10 bases between. This CDR3 region has 14 residues. CDR3 amino acids: CSARGDGDSYEQYF. In nucleotides, the CDR3 is TGCAGTGCTAGAGGGGACGGAGACTCCTACGAGCAGTACTTC.

This clonotype has only a few counts. V is TRBV20-1 and J is TRBJ2-1; 9 bases line up with TRBD1. CDR1 and CDR2 (germline): DFQATT, SNEGSKA (reference sequence). The CDR3 extends over 16 amino acids. V lost 0 bases and J lost 1; bases outside the gene matches: 4. CDR3 loop: CSARDPGQGSYNEQFF. CDR3 in DNA: TGCAGTGCTAGAGACCCGGGACAGGGTTCCTACAATGAGCAGTTCTTC.

This clonotype was counted a few times. The rearrangement uses TRBV7-2 and TRBJ2-2; no reliable D call. CDR3 size: 12 residues. Germline V gene sequence: CDR1 SGHTA, CDR2 FQGNSA. V shed 4 bases and J shed 8 bases, with 8 bases lying between them. The CDR3 coding sequence is TGTGCCAGCAGCTCAGAGGCGGGGGAGCTGTTTTTT. Encoded protein: CASSSEAGELFF. Variable domain in full (rest from reference TRBV7-2 and TRBJ2-2): GAGVSQSPSNKVTEKGKDVELRCDPISGHTALYWYRQSLGQGLEFLIYFQGNSAPDKSGLPSDRFSAERTGGSVSTLTIQRTQQEDSAVYLCASSSEAGELFFGEGSRLTVL.

The chain's CDR3 is CSASRLAGAYNEQFF. Here the CDR3 DNA reads TGCAGTGCTAGCCGACTAGCGGGAGCATACAATGAGCAGTTCTTC. The genes are TRBV20-1 and TRBJ2-1, with 12 bases that match TRBD2. This CDR3 contains 15 residues. Germline loops: CDR1 DFQATT, CDR2 SNEGSKA (reference sequence). Losses at the gene ends were 3 bases for V and 4 bases for J; bases not matched to a gene: 4.

CDR3 coding DNA: TGTGCCAGCAGCCTCCGGGACAGGGAGGTCAATGAGCAGTTCTTC. Protein: CASSLRDREVNEQFF. The chain couples TRBV7-8 to TRBJ2-1; 9 bases fit TRBD1. This CDR3 spans 15 amino acids. Germline V gene data show CDR1 as SGHVS and CDR2 as FQNEAQ. V lost 5 bases, J lost 6 bases, and 8 bases stayed unmatched.

This clonotype was seen more than once but under ten times. The chain joins TRBV6-1 to TRBJ1-2; a weak D match, TRBD1 (6 bases). Looked up from germline, CDR1 is MNHNS and CDR2 is SASEGT. The CDR3 is 17 residues long. V was cut by 5 bases and J by 0 bases, with 19 bases left in between. Here the CDR3 reads CASSKRDTWGTNYGYTF. Here the CDR3 DNA reads TGTGCCAGCAGTAAGCGGGACACCTGGGGTACTAACTATGGCTACACCTTC.

The sample holds a few counts of this clonotype. The J gene is TRBJ2-1, the V gene TRBV7-9; weak D call: TRBD2 (6 bases). V was shortened by 0 bases and J by 5 bases, with 11 bases between the two germline ends. CDR1 is SEHNR and CDR2 is FQNEAQ in the germline V gene (reference sequence). The CDR3 is made up of 15 amino acids. The CDR3 is CASSLAWRENNEQFF. Here the CDR3 DNA reads TGTGCCAGCAGCTTAGCGTGGCGGGAAAACAATGAGCAGTTCTTC.